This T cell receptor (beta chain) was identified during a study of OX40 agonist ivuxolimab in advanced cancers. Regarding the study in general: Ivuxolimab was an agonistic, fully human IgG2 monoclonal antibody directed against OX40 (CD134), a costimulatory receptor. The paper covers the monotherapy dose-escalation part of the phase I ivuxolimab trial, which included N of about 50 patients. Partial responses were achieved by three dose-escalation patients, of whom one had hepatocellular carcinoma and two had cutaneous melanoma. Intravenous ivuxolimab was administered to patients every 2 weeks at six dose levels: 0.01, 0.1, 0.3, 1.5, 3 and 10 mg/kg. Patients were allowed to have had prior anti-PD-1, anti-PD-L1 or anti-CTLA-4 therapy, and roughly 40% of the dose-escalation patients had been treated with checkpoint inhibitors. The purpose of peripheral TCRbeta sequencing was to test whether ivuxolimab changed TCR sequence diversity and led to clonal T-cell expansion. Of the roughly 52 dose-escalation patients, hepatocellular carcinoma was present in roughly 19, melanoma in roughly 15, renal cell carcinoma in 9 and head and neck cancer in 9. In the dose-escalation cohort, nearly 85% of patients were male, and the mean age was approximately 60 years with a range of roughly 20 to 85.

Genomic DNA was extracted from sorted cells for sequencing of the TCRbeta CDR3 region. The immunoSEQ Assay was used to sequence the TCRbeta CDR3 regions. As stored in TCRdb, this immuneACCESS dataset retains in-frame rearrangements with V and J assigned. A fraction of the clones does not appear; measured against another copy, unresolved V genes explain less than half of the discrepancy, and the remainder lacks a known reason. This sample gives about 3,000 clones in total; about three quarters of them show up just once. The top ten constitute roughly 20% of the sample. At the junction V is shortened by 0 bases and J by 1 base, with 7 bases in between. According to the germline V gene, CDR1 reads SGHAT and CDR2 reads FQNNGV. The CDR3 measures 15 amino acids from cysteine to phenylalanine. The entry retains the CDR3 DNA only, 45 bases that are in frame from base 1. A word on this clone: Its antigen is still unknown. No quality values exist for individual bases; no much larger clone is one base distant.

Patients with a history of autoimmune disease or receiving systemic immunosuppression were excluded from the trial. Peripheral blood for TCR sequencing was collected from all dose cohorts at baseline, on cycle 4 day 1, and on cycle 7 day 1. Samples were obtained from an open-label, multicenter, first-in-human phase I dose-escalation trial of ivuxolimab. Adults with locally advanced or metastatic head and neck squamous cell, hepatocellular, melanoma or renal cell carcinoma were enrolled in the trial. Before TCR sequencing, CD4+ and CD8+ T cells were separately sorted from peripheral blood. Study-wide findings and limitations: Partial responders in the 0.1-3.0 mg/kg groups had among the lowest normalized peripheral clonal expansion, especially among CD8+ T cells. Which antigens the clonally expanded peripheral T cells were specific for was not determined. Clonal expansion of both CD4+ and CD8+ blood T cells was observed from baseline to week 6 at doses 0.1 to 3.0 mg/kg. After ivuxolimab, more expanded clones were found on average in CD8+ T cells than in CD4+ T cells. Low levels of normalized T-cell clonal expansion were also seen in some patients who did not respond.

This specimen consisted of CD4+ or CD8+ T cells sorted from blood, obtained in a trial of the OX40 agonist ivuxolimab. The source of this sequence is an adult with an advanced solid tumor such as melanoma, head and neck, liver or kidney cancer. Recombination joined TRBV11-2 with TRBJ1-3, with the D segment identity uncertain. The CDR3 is CASSLDPNSGNTIYF. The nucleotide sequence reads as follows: TGTGCCAGCAGCTTAGATCCCAATTCTGGAAACACCATATATTTT. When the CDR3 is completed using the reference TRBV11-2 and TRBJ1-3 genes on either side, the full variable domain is EAGVAQSPRYKIIEKRQSVAFWCNPISGHATLYWYQQILGQGPKLLIQFQNNGVVDDSQLPKDRFSAERLKGVDSTLKIQPAKLEDSAVYLCASSLDPNSGNTIYFGEGSWLTVV.